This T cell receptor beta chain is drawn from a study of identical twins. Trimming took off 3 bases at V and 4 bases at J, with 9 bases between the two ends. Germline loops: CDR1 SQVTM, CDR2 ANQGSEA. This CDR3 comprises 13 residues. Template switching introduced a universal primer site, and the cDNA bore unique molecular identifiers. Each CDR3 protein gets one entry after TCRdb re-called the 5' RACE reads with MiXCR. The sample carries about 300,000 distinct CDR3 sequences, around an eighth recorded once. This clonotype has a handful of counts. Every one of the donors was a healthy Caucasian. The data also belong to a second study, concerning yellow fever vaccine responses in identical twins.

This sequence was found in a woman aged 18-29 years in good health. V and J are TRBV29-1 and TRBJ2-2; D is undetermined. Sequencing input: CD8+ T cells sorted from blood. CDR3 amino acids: CSVEDSRTGELFF. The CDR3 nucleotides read TGCAGCGTTGAGGATTCGCGCACCGGGGAGCTGTTTTTT.